Listed here is a single TCR beta chain. This record comes from a study of blood T cell repertoires in COVID-19. The protocol was immunoSEQ multiplex PCR, while the TCRdb copy is restricted to in-frame clones and leaves out a portion. The repertoire includes hundreds of thousands of clones, about nine tenths of them detected once, and 1.4% to 1.5% sits in the top ten. CDR1 and CDR2 from the germline V gene are MNHEY and SVGAGI. There are 14 residues in the CDR3. V was pared by 10 bases and J by 8 bases, with 11 bases of the junction left unmatched. The receptor was isolated from a woman in her twenties or thirties with active or convalescent COVID-19. Sequenced material: peripheral blood. This rearrangement joins TRBV6-5 to TRBJ2-3; 11 bases are shared with TRBD2. The CDR3 region has the DNA TGTGCCACCCATAACCTTAGCGGGAGGGGTACGCAGTATTTT. This gives the protein CATHNLSGRGTQYF.